This T cell receptor beta chain was observed in a study of cytomegalovirus exposure and HLA in healthy donors. Trimming cost V 3 bases and J 4 bases, with 9 bases left between them. Germline V CDR1 and CDR2: MDHEN, SYDVKM. The CDR3 totals 13 residues. As for this clone: Its antigen is not known.

Overall study results and limits: Association of fewer than 20,000 TCR beta sequences with HLA alleles was found at 0.05 false discovery rate in a later analysis.

PCR used 60 Vbeta primers and 13 Jbeta primers. TCRdb's copy holds only in-frame clones and misses some; the assay was immunoSEQ multiplex PCR. The table includes about 180,000 clones, 70% to 80% detected once. Input material: PBMCs. The J gene is TRBJ1-1, the V gene TRBV28, with unresolved D. This receptor was obtained from a woman aged 55 to 70 in good health and CMV-seropositive. CDR3 residues: CASSFARFTEAFF. CDR3 nucleotide sequence: TGTGCCAGCAGTTTCGCCCGGTTCACTGAAGCTTTCTTT.